The entry that follows covers one T cell receptor beta chain sequence. What it binds is unknown. This CDR3 region has 14 residues. From germline, CDR1 is GTSNPN and CDR2 SVGIG (reference sequence). The data were taken from a study of PD-1 blockade in mismatch repair-deficient tumors. Clones were read by immunoSEQ multiplex PCR, and TCRdb kept only the in-frame ones, dropping some. The data hold under 50,000 clones, with around three quarters observed a single time. Mismatch repair deficiency was confirmed in all patients, by PCR or immunohistochemistry. TCRs were sequenced from a few patients responding to pembrolizumab. Overall study results and limits: After pembrolizumab, tumor-resident clones rose rapidly, then generally contracted before radiologic responses.

The source material was PBMCs, sampled before pembrolizumab treatment. The origin of this receptor is an adult with mismatch repair-deficient cancer. The chain recombines TRBV30 with TRBJ2-2, with TRBD2 matching over 7 bases. The CDR3 sequence: CASRAGTNTGELFF. DNA for the CDR3: TGTGCATCTCGAGCGGGGACGAACACCGGGGAGCTGTTTTTT.